The entry that follows covers one TCR beta chain sequence. Its antigen is currently unknown. The sample comes from a study of OX40 agonist ivuxolimab in advanced cancers. Looking at the study overall: The group had a mean age of around 64 years, ranged from roughly 23 to 85, and was 82.7% male. General observations from the study: Dosing at 0.1 to 3.0 mg/kg was accompanied by clonal expansion of CD4+ and CD8+ blood T cells by week 6.

The assay was immunoSEQ multiplex PCR, and TCRdb's table has in-frame clones only and misses some. The table lists tens of thousands of clones, less than 95% of them singletons. The CDR3 has 15 residues. V was trimmed by 5 bases and J by 2 bases, leaving 16 bases between them. CDR1 and CDR2 from the germline V gene are SEHNR and FQNEAQ (reference sequence). The sample here was CD4+ or CD8+ T cells sorted from blood, taken in a trial of the OX40 agonist ivuxolimab. V and J are TRBV7-9 and TRBJ2-7; D could derive from TRBD1 or TRBD2 (5 bases each). This receptor was obtained from an adult with an advanced solid tumor such as melanoma, head and neck, liver or kidney cancer. CDR3 sequence (DNA): TGTGCCAGCAGCCCGGGGACCAAAGGTACCTACGAGCAGTACTTC. This gives the protein CASSPGTKGTYEQYF.